This TCR beta chain was recorded in a study of blood T cells in healthy people across ages. Study-level findings and limits: Across the age range, TCR beta diversity per million T cells fell in a roughly linear way. For the donors, CMV status was unknown and possibly confounded expanded clonotype changes.

PBMCs were isolated at a quantity of at least 6 million per sample. This clonotype was counted between two and nine times. Its antigen remains unknown. Trimming left V 1 base short and J 2 bases short, with 15 bases between. This CDR3 comprises 16 residues. CDR1 and CDR2 (germline): LGHDT, YNNKEL (reference sequence). For the second PCR, which ran for roughly 7 to 11 cycles, a sample-barcoded 5' primer and a J-beta primer mix were used. TCRdb analysed the 5' RACE reads with MiXCR anew, one entry per CDR3 protein. Among over 700,000 distinct CDR3 sequences listed, around a quarter were seen once. This sample also appeared in a second study, on T cells of mothers and their children. That source reports: Three healthy Caucasian mothers, along with their six children, served as the donors.

The sequenced sample consisted of blood. This sequence was found in a boy younger than 18 in good health. The chain combines TRBV3-1 with TRBJ2-7, with D perhaps being TRBD1 or TRBD2 (5 bases each). The CDR3 sequence is CASSQVIGTKTYEQYF. CDR3 nucleotides: TGTGCCAGCAGCCAAGTAATCGGGACGAAAACCTACGAGCAGTACTTC.